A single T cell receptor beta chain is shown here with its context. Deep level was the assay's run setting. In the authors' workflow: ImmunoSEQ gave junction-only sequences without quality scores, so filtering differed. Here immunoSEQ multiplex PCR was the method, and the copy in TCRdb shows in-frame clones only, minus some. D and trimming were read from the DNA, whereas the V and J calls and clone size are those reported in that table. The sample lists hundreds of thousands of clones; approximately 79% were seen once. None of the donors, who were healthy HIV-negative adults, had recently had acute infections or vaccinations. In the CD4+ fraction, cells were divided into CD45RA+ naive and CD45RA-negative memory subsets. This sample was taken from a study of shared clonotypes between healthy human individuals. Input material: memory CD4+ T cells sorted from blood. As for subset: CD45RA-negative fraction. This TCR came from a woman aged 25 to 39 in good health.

CDR3: CAVGLAGVATSTDTQYF. CDR3 in DNA: TGTGCCGTAGGACTAGCGGGAGTAGCCACTAGCACAGATACGCAGTATTTT. V gene TRBV19 combines with J gene TRBJ2-3; 13 bases agree with TRBD2. V shed 11 bases and J 0 bases; nucleotides not matched to a gene: 11. CDR3 size: 17 residues. Germline V gene lookup returns CDR1 LNHDA and CDR2 SQIVND (reference sequence).